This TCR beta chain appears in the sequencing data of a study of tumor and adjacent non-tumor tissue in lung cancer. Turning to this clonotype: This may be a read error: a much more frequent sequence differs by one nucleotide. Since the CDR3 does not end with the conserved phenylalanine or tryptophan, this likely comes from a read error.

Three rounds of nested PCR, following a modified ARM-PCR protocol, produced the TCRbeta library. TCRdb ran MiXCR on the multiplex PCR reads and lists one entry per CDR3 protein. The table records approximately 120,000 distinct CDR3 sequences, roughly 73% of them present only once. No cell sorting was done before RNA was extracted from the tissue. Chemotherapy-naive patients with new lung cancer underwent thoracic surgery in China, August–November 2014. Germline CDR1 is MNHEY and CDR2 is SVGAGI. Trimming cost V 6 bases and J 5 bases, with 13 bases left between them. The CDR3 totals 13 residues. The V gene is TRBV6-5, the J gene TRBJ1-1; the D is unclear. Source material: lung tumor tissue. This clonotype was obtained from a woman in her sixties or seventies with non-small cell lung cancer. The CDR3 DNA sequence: TGTGCCAGCAGCTTTGAGTCAAATACTGAAGCTTTCTTA. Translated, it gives CASSFESNTEAFL.